This T cell receptor (beta chain) was captured by sequencing in a study of post-analysis software for immune sequencing data. Study results and limitations: Patients had higher frequencies than controls of roughly five TRBV segments, including TRBV5-6, TRBV5-1 and TRBV20-1.

This clonotype was seen a few times. As yet, its antigen is unknown. A junction end diverges from the germline sequence, so it may reflect a read error. The library was made from cDNA and included unique molecular identifiers. One entry per CDR3 protein results from TCRdb running MiXCR on the PCR reads. This table has over 250,000 distinct CDR3 sequences, roughly a third appearing once. Germline V CDR1 and CDR2: DFQATT, SNEGSKA (reference sequence). The CDR3 extends over 16 amino acids. The J gene is TRBJ2-6, the V gene TRBV20-1; D perhaps matches TRBD1 (6 bases). Source material: blood. This receptor was identified in a girl aged 5-17 years with multiple sclerosis. CDR3 amino acids: CSTRDQGHAGANVLTF. DNA for the CDR3: TGCAGTACTAGAGATCAGGGACACGCTGGGGCCAACGTCCTGACTTTC.